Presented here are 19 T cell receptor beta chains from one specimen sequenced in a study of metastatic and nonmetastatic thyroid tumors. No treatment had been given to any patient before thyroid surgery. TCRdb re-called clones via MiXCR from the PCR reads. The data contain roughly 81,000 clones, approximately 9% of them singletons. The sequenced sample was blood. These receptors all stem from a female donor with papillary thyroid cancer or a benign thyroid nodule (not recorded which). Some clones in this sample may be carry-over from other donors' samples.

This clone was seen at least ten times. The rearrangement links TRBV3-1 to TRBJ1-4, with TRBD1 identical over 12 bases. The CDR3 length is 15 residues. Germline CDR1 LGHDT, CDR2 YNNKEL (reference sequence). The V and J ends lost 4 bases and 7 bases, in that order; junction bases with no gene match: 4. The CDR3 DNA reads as TGTGCCAGCAGCCCAGGGACAGGGGGCGTTGAAAAACTGTTTTTT. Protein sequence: CASSPGTGGVEKLFF.

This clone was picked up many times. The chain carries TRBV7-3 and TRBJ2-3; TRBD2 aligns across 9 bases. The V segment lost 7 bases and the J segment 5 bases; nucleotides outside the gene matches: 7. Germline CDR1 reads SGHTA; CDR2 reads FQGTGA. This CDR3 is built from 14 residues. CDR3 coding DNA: TGTGCCAGCAAGGCTAGCGGGGTTGTAGATACGCAGTATTTT. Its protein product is CASKASGVVDTQYF.

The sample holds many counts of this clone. This CDR3 is CASSGGVEQYF. The CDR3 nucleotides are TGTGCCAGCAGTGGTGGGGTCGAGCAGTACTTC. V usage is TRBV6-1 and J usage is TRBJ2-7; D gene ambiguous. CDR3 size: 11 residues. The V gene's germline CDR1 is MNHNS and CDR2 SASEGT. V was pared by 4 bases and J by 6 bases, with 7 bases between.

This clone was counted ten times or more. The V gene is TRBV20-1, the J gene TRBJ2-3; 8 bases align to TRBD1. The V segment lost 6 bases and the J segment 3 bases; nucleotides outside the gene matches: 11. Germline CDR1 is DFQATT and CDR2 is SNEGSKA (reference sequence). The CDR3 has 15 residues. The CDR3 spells CSAYVWTGSTDTQYF. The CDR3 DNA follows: TGCAGTGCCTACGTGTGGACAGGGTCGACAGATACGCAGTATTTT.

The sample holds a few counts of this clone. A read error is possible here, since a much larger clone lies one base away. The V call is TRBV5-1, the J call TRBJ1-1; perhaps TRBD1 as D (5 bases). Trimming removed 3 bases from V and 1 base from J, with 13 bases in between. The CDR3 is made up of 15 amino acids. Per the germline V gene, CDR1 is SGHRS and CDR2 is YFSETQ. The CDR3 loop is CASSSIGVSNTEAFF. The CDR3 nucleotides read TGCGCCAGCAGCTCAATAGGGGTGTCGAACACTGAAGCTTTCTTT.

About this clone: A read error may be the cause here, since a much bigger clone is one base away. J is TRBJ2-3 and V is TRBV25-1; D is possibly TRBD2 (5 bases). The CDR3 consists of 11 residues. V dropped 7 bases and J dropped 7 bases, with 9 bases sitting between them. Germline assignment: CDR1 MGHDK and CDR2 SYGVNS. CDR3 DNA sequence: TGTGCCAGCAAGGACTGCCATACGCAGTATTTT. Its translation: CASKDCHTQYF.

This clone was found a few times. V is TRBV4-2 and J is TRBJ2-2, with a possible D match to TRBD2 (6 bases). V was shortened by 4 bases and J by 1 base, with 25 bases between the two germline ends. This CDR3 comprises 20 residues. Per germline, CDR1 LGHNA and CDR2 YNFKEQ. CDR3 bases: TGTGCCAGCAGCCGAGAAGACTGGAGGGCGATAACACAGAACACCGGGGAGCTGTTTTTT. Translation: CASSREDWRAITQNTGELFF.

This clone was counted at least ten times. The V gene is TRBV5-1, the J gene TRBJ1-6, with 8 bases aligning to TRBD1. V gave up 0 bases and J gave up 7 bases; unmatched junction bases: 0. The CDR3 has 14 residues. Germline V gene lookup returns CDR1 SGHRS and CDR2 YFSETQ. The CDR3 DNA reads TGCGCCAGCAGCTTGGGACAGGGGAATTCACCCCTCCACTTT. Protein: CASSLGQGNSPLHF. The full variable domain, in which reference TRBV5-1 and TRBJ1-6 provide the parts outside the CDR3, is KAGVTQTPRYLIKTRGQQVTLSCSPISGHRSVSWYQQTPGQGLQFLFEYFSETQRNKGNFPGRFSGRQFSNSRSEMNVSTLELGDSALYLCASSLGQGNSPLHFGNGTRLTVT.

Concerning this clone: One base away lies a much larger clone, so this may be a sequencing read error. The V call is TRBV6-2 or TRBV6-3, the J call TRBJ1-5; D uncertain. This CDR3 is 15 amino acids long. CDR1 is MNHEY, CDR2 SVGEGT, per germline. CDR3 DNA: TGTGCCAGCACCGTCGACAACTATAGCAATCAGTCCCAGCATTTT. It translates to CASTVDNYSNQSQHF.

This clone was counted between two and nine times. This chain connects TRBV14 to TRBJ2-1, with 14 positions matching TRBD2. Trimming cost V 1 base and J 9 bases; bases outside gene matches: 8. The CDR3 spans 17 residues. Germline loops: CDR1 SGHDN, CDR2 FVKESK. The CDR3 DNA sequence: TGTGCCAGCAGCCAAGTCCGACTAGCGGGGGGGTATGGTGAGCAGTTCTTC. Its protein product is CASSQVRLAGGYGEQFF.

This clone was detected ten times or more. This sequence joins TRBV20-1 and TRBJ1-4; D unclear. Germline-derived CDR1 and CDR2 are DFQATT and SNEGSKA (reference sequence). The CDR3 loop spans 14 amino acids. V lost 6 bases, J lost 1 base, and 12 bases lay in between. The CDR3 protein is CSAPKSGTNEKLFF. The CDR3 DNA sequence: TGCAGTGCGCCCAAGTCCGGAACTAATGAAAAACTGTTTTTT.

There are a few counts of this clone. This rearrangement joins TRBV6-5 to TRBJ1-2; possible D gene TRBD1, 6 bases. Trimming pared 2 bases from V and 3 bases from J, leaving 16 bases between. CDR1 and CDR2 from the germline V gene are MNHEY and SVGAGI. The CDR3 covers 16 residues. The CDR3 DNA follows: TGTGCCAGCAGTTACCTAAACAGGGCAAAGGACTATGGCTACACCTTC. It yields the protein CASSYLNRAKDYGYTF.

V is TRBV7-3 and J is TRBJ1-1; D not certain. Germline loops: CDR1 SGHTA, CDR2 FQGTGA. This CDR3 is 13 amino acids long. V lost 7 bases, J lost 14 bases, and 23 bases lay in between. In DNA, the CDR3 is TGTGCCAGCAAAGTGGGGTTGAACACTGAATCCTTCTTT. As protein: CASKVGLNTESFF.

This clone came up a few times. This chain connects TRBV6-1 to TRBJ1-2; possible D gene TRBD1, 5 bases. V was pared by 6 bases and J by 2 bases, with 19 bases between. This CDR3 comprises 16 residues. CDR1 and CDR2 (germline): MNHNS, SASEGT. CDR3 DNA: TGTGCCAGCAGCCTCAAACTGGACATCCTAAACTATGGCTACACCTTC. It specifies CASSLKLDILNYGYTF.

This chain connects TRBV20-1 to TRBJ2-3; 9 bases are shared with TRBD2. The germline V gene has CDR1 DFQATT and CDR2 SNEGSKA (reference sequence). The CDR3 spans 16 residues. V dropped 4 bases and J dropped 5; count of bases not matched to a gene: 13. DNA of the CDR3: TGCAGTGCTATATATATGAAGCGGGGGGAGGTAGATACGCAGTATTTT. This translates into CSAIYMKRGEVDTQYF.

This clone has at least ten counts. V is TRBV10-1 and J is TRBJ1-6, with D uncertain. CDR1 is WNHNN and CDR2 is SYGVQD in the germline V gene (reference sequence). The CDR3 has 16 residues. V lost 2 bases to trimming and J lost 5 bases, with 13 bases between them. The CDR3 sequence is CASSEMGLEDNSPLHF. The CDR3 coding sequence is TGCGCCAGCAGTGAGATGGGGTTAGAGGATAATTCACCCCTCCACTTT.

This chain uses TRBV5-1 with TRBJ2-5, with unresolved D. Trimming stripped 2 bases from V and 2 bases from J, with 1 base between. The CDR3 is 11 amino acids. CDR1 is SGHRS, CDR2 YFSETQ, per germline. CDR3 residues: CASSLQETQYF. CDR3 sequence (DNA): TGCGCCAGCAGCTTACAAGAGACCCAGTACTTC. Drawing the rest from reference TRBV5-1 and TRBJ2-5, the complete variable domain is KAGVTQTPRYLIKTRGQQVTLSCSPISGHRSVSWYQQTPGQGLQFLFEYFSETQRNKGNFPGRFSGRQFSNSRSEMNVSTLELGDSALYLCASSLQETQYFGPGTRLLVL.

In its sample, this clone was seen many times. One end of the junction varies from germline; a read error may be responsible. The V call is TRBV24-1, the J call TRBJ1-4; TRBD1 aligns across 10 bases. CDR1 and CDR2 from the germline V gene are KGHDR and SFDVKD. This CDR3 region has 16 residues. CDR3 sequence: CATSDRRQGAKEKLFF. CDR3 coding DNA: TGTGCCACCAGTGACCGTCGACAGGGGGCTAAGGAAAAACTGTTTTTT.

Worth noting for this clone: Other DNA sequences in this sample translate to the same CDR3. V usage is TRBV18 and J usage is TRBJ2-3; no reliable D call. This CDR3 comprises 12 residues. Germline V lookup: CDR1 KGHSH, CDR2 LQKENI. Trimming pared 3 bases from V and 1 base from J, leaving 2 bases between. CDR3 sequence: CASSPGTDTQYF. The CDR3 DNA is TGTGCCAGCTCACCTGGCACAGATACGCAGTATTTT.